Below, 7 T cell receptor beta chains from the same sample are listed, as sequenced in a study of cytomegalovirus exposure and HLA in healthy donors (dated by TCRdb to about 2017). The library was built by means of the immunoSEQ multiplex PCR assay. The multiplex PCR relied on a mix of 60 forward primers for TCR Vbeta segments and 13 reverse primers for TCR Jbeta segments. Not all clones reach the TCRdb copy of this immuneACCESS table, which keeps in-frame sequences only. Checked studies attribute under half of the gap to unresolved V genes and leave the rest unexplained. Recorded for this sample are 120,000 or so clones; 60% to 85% of them occurred a single time. Around 3.6% of the sample is in the top ten clones. The sample consisted of PBMCs. Source of these receptors: a young man in good health and CMV-seronegative.

Here the CDR3 DNA reads TGCGCCAGCAGCACAAACAGGGTTGGCTACACCTTC. It codes for CASSTNRVGYTF. The V and J genes are TRBV5-1 and TRBJ1-2; TRBD1 might be the D (6 bases). The CDR3 contains 12 residues. The V gene's germline CDR1 is SGHRS and CDR2 YFSETQ. V was clipped by 4 bases and J by 7 bases, with 11 bases between them.

The rearrangement joins TRBV6-6 to TRBJ2-7, with D perhaps TRBD2 (6 bases). This CDR3 contains 14 residues. V was shortened by 6 bases and J by 0 bases, with 12 bases between the two germline ends. Germline-derived CDR1 and CDR2 are MNHNY and SVGAGI (reference sequence). The CDR3 protein is CASSRDSTSYEQYF. CDR3 sequence (DNA): TGTGCCAGCAGCCGGGACTCAACCTCCTACGAGCAGTACTTC.

Turning to this clone: The same CDR3 arises from other DNA sequences in this sample as well. The rearrangement joins TRBV7-9 to TRBJ1-5; no clear D. The CDR3 runs 14 residues. The V gene's germline CDR1 is SEHNR and CDR2 FQNEAQ (reference sequence). V was cut by 3 bases and J by 0 bases, with 6 bases left in between. CDR3 sequence (DNA): TGTGCCAGCAGCTTGGAGGGTAGCAATCAGCCCCAGCATTTT. Residues: CASSLEGSNQPQHF.

This clone was picked up a small number of times. An end of the junction does not agree with germline; a read error may underlie this. The chain couples TRBV4-1 to TRBJ1-5, with 7 bases identical to TRBD1. The CDR3 is 17 amino acids. Germline values: CDR1 MGHRA, CDR2 YSYEKL. The CDR3 here is CASSQEYDSTGYQPQHF. The CDR3 region has the DNA TGCGCCAGCAGCCAAGAGTACGATTCGACAGGGTATCAACCCCAGCATTTT.

V gene TRBV9 combines with J gene TRBJ2-1; TRBD2 aligns across 7 bases. V was clipped by 0 bases and J by 9 bases; unmatched bases: 9. The CDR3 is 15 residues long. Germline-derived CDR1 and CDR2 are SGDLS and YYNGEE. This chain's CDR3 is CASSVEAGVRSEQFF. CDR3 sequence (DNA): TGTGCCAGCAGCGTAGAGGCGGGAGTAAGAAGTGAGCAGTTCTTC. Together with reference TRBV9 and TRBJ2-1, the CDR3 gives the full variable domain: DSGVTQTPKHLITATGQRVTLRCSPRSGDLSVYWYQQSLDQGLQFLIQYYNGEERAKGNILERFSAQQFPDLHSELNLSSLELGDSALYFCASSVEAGVRSEQFFGPGTRLTVL.

The gene calls are TRBV30 and TRBJ1-6, with D unclear. The CDR3 spans 13 residues. V lost 2 bases and J 3 bases, leaving 5 bases between the germline ends. From germline, CDR1 is GTSNPN and CDR2 SVGIG (reference sequence). CDR3 loop: CAWSPNYNSPLHF. The CDR3 DNA follows: TGTGCCTGGAGTCCCAACTATAATTCACCCCTCCACTTT.

The V gene is TRBV30, the J gene TRBJ2-1; D possibly corresponds to TRBD2 (6 bases). The germline V gene encodes CDR1 GTSNPN and CDR2 SVGIG (reference sequence). The CDR3 is made up of 13 amino acids. Trimming removed 5 bases from V and 8 bases from J, with 16 bases in between. The chain's CDR3 is CAWERLVWDEQFF. The CDR3 nucleotides read TGTGCCTGGGAACGACTAGTTTGGGATGAGCAGTTCTTC.